The 12 T cell receptor beta chains reported below all come from one sample, sequenced in a study of blood T cell repertoires in COVID-19 (dated by TCRdb to the early 2020s). Library construction relied on the immunoSEQ multiplex PCR assay. The table was pulled from immuneACCESS by TCRdb, which kept in-frame rearrangements only. Such tables lose some clones; where checked, under half of the loss comes from unresolved V genes, and the rest has no known cause. The sample table holds fewer than 200,000 clones, of which 65% to 90% were seen once. Of the sample, roughly 9.1% is held by the ten largest clones. Sequencing used peripheral blood. These receptors originate from a man aged 45-65 years with active or convalescent COVID-19.

The chain employs TRBV7-9 and TRBJ2-5; TRBD1 is a possible D gene (5 bases). V dropped 1 base and J dropped 5 bases, with 11 bases sitting between them. The CDR3 loop spans 14 amino acids. In germline, CDR1 is SEHNR, CDR2 FQNEAQ (reference sequence). This chain's CDR3 is CASSLDSGRETQYF. The CDR3 DNA reads TGTGCCAGCAGCTTAGATTCAGGGCGGGAGACCCAGTACTTC.

This clone was detected only once. The chain joins TRBV5-4 to TRBJ2-1; 8 bases fit TRBD2. Germline CDR1 is SGHNT and CDR2 is YYREEE (reference sequence). V lost 0 bases and J lost 5; bases outside the gene matches: 7. The length of the CDR3 is 16 residues. The CDR3 sequence: CASSLDPPAGDNEQFF. The CDR3 DNA is TGTGCCAGCAGCTTGGATCCGCCAGCGGGGGACAATGAGCAGTTCTTC.

V gene TRBV5-1 combines with J gene TRBJ2-1; a weak D match, TRBD2 (6 bases). The V end lost 3 bases, the J end lost 2 bases, and 9 bases lay between the germline ends. CDR3 size: 14 residues. Germline V gene data show CDR1 as SGHRS and CDR2 as YFSETQ. The CDR3 DNA reads TGCGCCAGCAGCTCCGGGGGACCCTACAATGAGCAGTTCTTC. Its translation: CASSSGGPYNEQFF.

The chain joins TRBV2 to TRBJ2-6; D is uncertain. The V gene lost 3 bases and the J gene lost 0 bases, with 6 bases spanning the gap. This CDR3 is built from 15 residues. Germline V gives CDR1 SNHLY, CDR2 FYNNEI. DNA for the CDR3: TGTGCCAGCAGTGACAGGTCCTCTGGGGCCAACGTCCTGACTTTC. The encoded protein is CASSDRSSGANVLTF.

This rearrangement joins TRBV9 to TRBJ2-3, with D perhaps matching TRBD2 (5 bases). Per germline, CDR1 SGDLS and CDR2 YYNGEE. Trimming removed 2 bases at V and 1 base at J, with 11 bases between. This CDR3 has 15 residues. In nucleotides, the CDR3 is TGTGCCAGCAGCGTTCGGTCTAGCCGCACAGATACGCAGTATTTT. Its protein product is CASSVRSSRTDTQYF.

The chain combines TRBV7-2 with TRBJ2-7; TRBD1 is a possible D gene (6 bases). Germline values: CDR1 SGHTA, CDR2 FQGNSA. The CDR3 has 16 amino acids. V dropped 0 bases and J dropped 2 bases, with 14 bases sitting between them. In DNA, the CDR3 is TGTGCCAGCAGCTTAGCCTCGGGACAAGCAACCTACGAGCAGTACTTC. This encodes CASSLASGQATYEQYF. Full variable domain (missing parts from reference TRBV7-2 and TRBJ2-7): GAGVSQSPSNKVTEKGKDVELRCDPISGHTALYWYRQSLGQGLEFLIYFQGNSAPDKSGLPSDRFSAERTGGSVSTLTIQRTQQEDSAVYLCASSLASGQATYEQYFGPGTRLTVT.

The sample holds a few counts of this clone. This chain connects TRBV11-2 to TRBJ1-2; a possible D gene is TRBD1 (5 bases). The CDR3 spans 13 residues. Trimming removed 5 bases from V and 7 bases from J, with 14 bases in between. Germline lookup yields CDR1 SGHAT and CDR2 FQNNGV. The CDR3: CASSRAGLGGYTF. The CDR3 DNA follows: TGTGCCAGCAGCCGGGCAGGGTTAGGTGGCTACACCTTC.

J is TRBJ1-5 and V is TRBV5-1; 9 bases line up with TRBD1. Germline values: CDR1 SGHRS, CDR2 YFSETQ. V lost 3 bases, J lost 7 bases, and 8 bases stayed unmatched. The CDR3 has 15 residues. In nucleotides, the CDR3 is TGCGCCAGCAGCTCCACAGGGGGCAGGGGGCAGCCCCAGCATTTT. Amino acids: CASSSTGGRGQPQHF.

The chain combines TRBV2 with TRBJ2-1; unclear D gene. With 3 bases removed from V and 2 bases from J, the gap between germline ends came to 8 bases. Germline CDR1 SNHLY, CDR2 FYNNEI. This CDR3 comprises 14 residues. In DNA form, the CDR3 reads TGTGCCAGCAGTGACAGGCAAGCCTACAATGAGCAGTTCTTC. Translation gives CASSDRQAYNEQFF.

This clone was counted only a few times. The rearrangement joins TRBV28 to TRBJ2-1, with 8 bases matching TRBD1. Germline CDR1 reads MDHEN; CDR2 reads SYDVKM. V shed 6 bases and J 7 bases; nucleotides not matched to a gene: 5. This CDR3 has 13 residues. CDR3 loop: CASRRQGNNEQFF. CDR3 coding DNA: TGTGCCAGCAGGCGACAGGGGAATAATGAGCAGTTCTTC.

The chain employs TRBV4-1 and TRBJ2-3, with TRBD2 matching 8 bases. Per germline, CDR1 MGHRA and CDR2 YSYEKL. V lost 9 bases and J lost 5; bases outside the gene matches: 7. CDR3 length equals 13 residues. The CDR3 loop reads CASKKAGVDTQYF. The CDR3 nucleotides are TGCGCCAGTAAGAAAGCGGGGGTAGATACGCAGTATTTT.

The chain uses TRBV18 and TRBJ1-1; D gene unclear. Deletions cut 2 bases from V and 1 base from J, with 8 bases between. The CDR3 runs 14 residues. From germline, CDR1 is KGHSH and CDR2 LQKENI. This CDR3 is CASSPGQENTEAFF. Here the CDR3 DNA reads TGTGCCAGCTCACCAGGGCAGGAGAACACTGAAGCTTTCTTT.